The present T cell receptor beta chain was sequenced within a study of prognosis after radiotherapy for stage I lung cancer. Across the whole study: Medical inoperability was the status assigned to all non-small cell lung cancer patients. The study recorded distant metastases in a handful of patients (median around seven months) after radiotherapy and no significant progression in 15. Study-level findings and limits: Reduced Shannon entropy following stereotactic body radiation therapy was recorded in patients who developed distant metastases.

All patients were node-negative on CT and PET/CT, without prior chemotherapy, radiotherapy or other malignancies. Amplification of the TCR beta CDR3 (from genomic DNA) was done by two-round multiplex PCR. Primers specific to each TRBV and TRBJ gene drove first-round PCR. Using its own MiXCR run on the multiplex PCR reads, TCRdb lists one record per CDR3 protein. This table holds roughly 30,000 distinct CDR3 sequences, about 41% found once. Turning to this clonotype: Its cognate antigen is unknown.

Looked up from germline, CDR1 is MNHNS and CDR2 is SASEGT. The CDR3 covers 15 residues. Trimming took 3 bases from V and 4 from J, leaving 16 bases between them. This material consisted of PBMCs, taken before or after stereotactic body radiation therapy (not recorded which). The gene calls are TRBV6-1 and TRBJ2-7, with D perhaps matching TRBD2 (6 bases). This sequence was found in a donor over 45 with non-small cell lung cancer. Here the CDR3 DNA reads TGTGCCAGCAGTGAGGGAGGCAGGTGGAGTTACGAGCAGTACTTC. Translating gives CASSEGGRWSYEQYF.